This passage covers 13 T cell receptor beta chains from one sample sequenced in a study of blood T cell repertoires in COVID-19. Profiled with immunoSEQ multiplex PCR; TCRdb holds only in-frame clones, not every one. This table holds some 250,000 clones, 70% to 90% found once. The sample was peripheral blood. Receptors were obtained from a woman in her twenties or thirties who had recovered from COVID-19.

This clone is a singleton in its sample. The chain combines TRBV9 with TRBJ1-1; D perhaps matches TRBD1 (6 bases). CDR1 and CDR2 from the germline V gene are SGDLS and YYNGEE. The length of the CDR3 is 19 residues. Between the trimmed V and J ends, which lost 4 bases and 0 bases, there was a span of 25 bases. CDR3 in amino acids: CASSPRADLTGTMNTEAFF. The CDR3 DNA is TGTGCCAGCAGCCCGAGAGCCGACCTGACAGGTACGATGAACACTGAAGCTTTCTTT.

This chain connects TRBV6-2 or TRBV6-3 to TRBJ2-4; 10 bases are a match to TRBD1. The CDR3 is 17 residues long. Germline V lookup: CDR1 MNHEY, CDR2 SVGEGT. V gave up 6 bases and J gave up 0 bases; unmatched junction bases: 8. The CDR3 reads CASSTGQGELAKNIQYF. The CDR3 bases are TGTGCCAGCAGCACCGGACAGGGGGAACTAGCCAAAAACATTCAGTACTTC.

The CDR3 region has the DNA TGTGCCAGCAGCTTAGGGGGGGGACACGATCTAACGGCCGACGGCTACACCTTC. It encodes CASSLGGGHDLTADGYTF. The genes are TRBV11-2 and TRBJ1-2; D possibly corresponds to TRBD1 (6 bases). Trimming left V 1 base short and J 8 bases short, with 26 bases between. Germline CDR1 is SGHAT and CDR2 is FQNNGV. The CDR3 contains 18 residues.

The chain joins TRBV6-6 to TRBJ2-7; TRBD1 aligns across 9 bases. The V segment lost 0 bases and the J segment 2 bases; nucleotides outside the gene matches: 2. The CDR3 contains 15 residues. CDR1 is MNHNY, CDR2 SVGAGI, per germline (reference sequence). The CDR3 protein is CASSYSDRGTYEQYF. CDR3 nucleotides: TGTGCCAGCAGTTACTCAGACAGGGGGACCTACGAGCAGTACTTC.

This sequence joins TRBV28 and TRBJ1-1; D may be TRBD1 (5 bases). Trimming took 5 bases from V and 6 from J, leaving 19 bases between them. Germline V gene lookup returns CDR1 MDHEN and CDR2 SYDVKM. This CDR3 region has 15 residues. The CDR3 DNA sequence: TGTGCCAGCAGTCCCAACCGAGTTGGAGGGGCTGAAGCTTTCTTT. Translated: CASSPNRVGGAEAFF.

CDR3 DNA: TGCGCCAGCAGCCAAGAAGTCTCCGGGGGGACCCAGTACTTC. Its translation: CASSQEVSGGTQYF. The chain couples TRBV4-1 to TRBJ2-5; weak D call: TRBD2 (6 bases). This CDR3 is 14 amino acids long. Trimming pared 0 bases from V and 7 bases from J, leaving 12 bases between. Germline values: CDR1 MGHRA, CDR2 YSYEKL.

V usage is TRBV18 and J usage is TRBJ1-2; no reliable D call. V lost 5 bases, J lost 2 bases, and 9 bases lay in between. In germline, CDR1 is KGHSH, CDR2 LQKENI. CDR3 length equals 13 residues. The CDR3 DNA follows: TGTGCCAGCTCATCGGATAGCAACTATGGCTACACCTTC. Amino acids: CASSSDSNYGYTF. The full variable domain, its missing parts supplied by reference TRBV18 and TRBJ1-2, is NAGVMQNPRHLVRRRGQEARLRCSPMKGHSHVYWYRQLPEEGLKFMVYLQKENIIDESGMPKERFSAEFPKEGPSILRIQQVVRGDSAAYFCASSSDSNYGYTFGSGTRLTVV.

This chain joins TRBV2 and TRBJ1-2; a weak D match, TRBD1 (6 bases). Germline CDR1 reads SNHLY; CDR2 reads FYNNEI. This CDR3 is 12 amino acids long. The V gene lost 7 bases and the J gene lost 14 bases, with 20 bases spanning the gap. CDR3 amino acids: CASNTGGGPGTF. DNA for the CDR3: TGTGCCAGCAACACCGGGGGGGGGCCTGGGACCTTC.

The chain joins TRBV7-9 to TRBJ2-1; 10 bases are shared with TRBD2. Germline CDR1 SEHNR, CDR2 FQNEAQ (reference sequence). V dropped 5 bases and J dropped 5; count of bases not matched to a gene: 6. CDR3 length equals 15 residues. CDR3 sequence: CASSQKRGGNNEQFF. In DNA, the CDR3 is TGTGCCAGCAGCCAAAAGCGGGGGGGCAACAATGAGCAGTTCTTC.

V usage is TRBV11-2 and J usage is TRBJ1-3; TRBD1 aligns across 8 bases. This CDR3 comprises 17 residues. V was clipped by 5 bases and J by 2 bases; unmatched bases: 11. Germline CDR1 and CDR2: SGHAT and FQNNGV. This CDR3 is CASSTNRGELPGNTIYF. CDR3 DNA: TGTGCCAGCAGCACAAACAGGGGGGAACTCCCTGGAAACACCATATATTTT.

The chain employs TRBV6-6 and TRBJ2-7, with 7 bases lining up with TRBD2. The V gene end was trimmed by 9 bases and the J gene end by 9 bases; junction bases not matched to a gene: 23. The germline V gene has CDR1 MNHNY and CDR2 SVGAGI (reference sequence). The CDR3 runs 16 residues. DNA for the CDR3: TGTGCCAGTAACTCTTGGGGGGGTAGCCCTTTCTCGGTGCAGTACTTC. The encoded protein is CASNSWGGSPFSVQYF.

This clone was counted between two and nine times. The gene calls are TRBV7-2 and TRBJ1-2, with no clear D. Trimming removed 2 bases from V and 8 bases from J, with 9 bases in between. The germline V gene encodes CDR1 SGHTA and CDR2 FQGNSA. This CDR3 region has 12 residues. For the CDR3, the DNA is TGTGCCAGCAGCTTAAGACTACGGGGCTACACCTTC. Encoded protein: CASSLRLRGYTF.

The rearrangement joins TRBV5-1 to TRBJ1-4; maybe TRBD1 (6 bases). The germline gives CDR1 SGHRS, CDR2 YFSETQ. V shed 2 bases and J shed 3 bases, with 11 bases lying between them. This CDR3 is built from 15 residues. The CDR3 DNA is TGCGCCAGCAGCTTAGTGGGGGGGCCTAATGAAAAACTGTTTTTT. Translated: CASSLVGGPNEKLFF.